This note documents a single T cell receptor (beta chain) sequence. Antigen unknown. Between the trimmed V and J ends, which lost 3 bases and 4 bases, there was a span of 12 bases. This CDR3 region has 14 residues. In germline, CDR1 is KGHSH, CDR2 LQKENI. The data derive from a study of cytomegalovirus exposure and HLA in healthy donors. PCR involved 60 Vbeta and 13 Jbeta primers. Authors' data handling: It was a later analysis that counted around 85 million unique TCR beta chains, of which some 9.9 million were shared. Measured with immunoSEQ multiplex PCR; TCRdb has only the in-frame clones, and not every one. The V and J calls and clone size were taken over from that table, and D and trimming were inferred from the DNA. Counted here are 200,000 to 300,000 clones, about three quarters occurring once; the ten biggest clones make up 0.4% to 0.6%. General study points: While the bulk of TCR sequences proved rare, some public TCRs turned up in many donors. The study put under 200 TCR beta chains on its list as cytomegalovirus-associated. Several top significant clusters appeared, in a later analysis, to be linked to common viral pathogens.

The specimen sequenced was PBMCs. The V and J genes are TRBV18 and TRBJ1-1; D possibly corresponds to TRBD1 (5 bases). The sequence derives from a boy aged 10-17 years in good health and CMV-seronegative. The chain's CDR3 is CASSPETALTEAFF. The CDR3 region has the DNA TGTGCCAGCTCACCTGAGACAGCCCTCACTGAAGCTTTCTTT.